This T cell receptor beta chain was captured by sequencing in a study of identical twins' blood T cells (dated by TCRdb to about 2013). Broadly, across the study: The roughly twelve libraries, six for the alpha chain and six for the beta chain, together yielded around 50 million Illumina reads. TCR alpha and beta chain repertoires of three pairs of monozygous twins were compared using next-generation sequencing to assess genetic influence on repertoire formation. Study-wide conclusions, independent of this receptor: The proposed role of the TCRalpha J segment in MHC recognition during thymic selection was stated to require validation by independent studies. Because the twins were reared together, environmental influences could not be ruled out as the explanation for twin similarity. The number of CDR3 clonotypes shared between two donors was mainly determined by the product of the cloneset sizes of the two donors, and no clear deviation from this trend was shown by twins. Among the most abundant TCRbeta clonotypes, each donor shared more CDR3 sequences with her twin than with unrelated donors. V gene usage, even among non-selected out-of-frame TCRbeta clonotypes, was reported to be markedly more similar within twin pairs than between unrelated donors.

CDR1 and CDR2, looked up from the germline V gene, are MNHEY and SVGEGT. V is cut by 5 bases and J by 5 bases, and the space between the germline ends is 9 bases. Counted from cysteine to phenylalanine, this CDR3 has 13 amino acids. Left in the record is the CDR3 DNA by itself, 39 bases read in frame from the first base. On this clonotype itself: Its specific antigen is unknown. No base-level quality is on record; no much larger clone is a single base apart.

Receptor libraries were prepared by 5' RACE. TCRdb records Illumina Genome Analyzer IIx as the sequencer. To prepare the RNA-based TCR cDNA libraries, a previously described protocol was followed, with several modifications. Sample-specific barcodes were introduced on both ends of each TCR cDNA library during cDNA synthesis and amplification to prevent cross-contamination. For the original study's pipeline: Between about 90,000 and nearly 550,000 clonotypes were identified per individual, and about 2.2 to 4 million CDR3-containing reads were obtained per library. Reads with improper barcode index combinations were discarded, and clonesets were then built for each library with the MiTCR software. While assembling CDR3 clonotypes, MiTCR filtered or rescued low-quality reads and corrected PCR and sequencing errors. Artificial out-of-frame clonotypes were removed by being mapped to in-frame sequences, with one indel in the CDR3 allowed. Similarity in V and J gene usage between donors was calculated as the Jensen-Shannon divergence divided by the mean entropy. TCRdb itself trimmed the public reads at Q25 with fastp, ran MiXCR and retained productive beta chains. Entries are consolidated by CDR3 protein sequence, retaining the most common genes and DNA. These V and J calls are TCRdb output, not the study's own analysis. The sample has a few hundred thousand distinct CDR3 sequences on record, over 25% of them singletons. Roughly 5.5% of the sample comes from the top ten.

The donors were six healthy women who made up three monozygous twin pairs. All three twin pairs had been reared together, and it was thought likely that the same infectious agents and vaccines had been met by these twin pairs. RNA was isolated from peripheral blood mononuclear cells and used to prepare TCR cDNA libraries. The chain was built from TRBV6-2 or TRBV6-3 and TRBJ2-2; no D segment can be confidently identified. Material for sequencing was PBMCs. This TCR was recovered from a woman between 18 and 55 years old in good health. The CDR3 here reads CASSEHLTGELFF. The sequenced DNA: TGTGCCAGCAGTGAACATCTAACCGGGGAGCTGTTTTTT.